The rows below give T cell receptor beta chains drawn from one sample of a study of shared clonotypes between healthy human individuals. TCRdb's table, derived via immunoSEQ multiplex PCR, lists solely in-frame clones and lacks some. This sample yields millions of clones, of which over 85% are seen a single time; 0.39% belongs to the top ten. Source material: naive CD4+ T cells from PBMCs. Receptor source: a man younger than 30 in good health. Some clones in this sample may be carry-over from other donors' samples. CDR3s include the opening cysteine and the closing phenylalanine or tryptophan. D genes are given only for firm matches. Not every row has a clone size; where given, it reads once, few, many or a size class.

>.|TRBJ1-2|once|TRBV29-1|11
TGCAGCGGGGAAGGAGGCGGAGGCTACACCTTC
CSGEGGGGYTF
>TRBD2|TRBJ2-1|.|TRBV5-1|21
TGCGCCAGCAGCTTGGCCCCGAGCGGGAGGCCCCGTCTGAGCTCCTACAATGAGCAGTTCTTC
CASSLAPSGRPRLSSYNEQFF
>.|TRBJ2-3|.|TRBV28|16
TGTGCCAGCAGTTTAATTGATTTACCTAGCACAGATACGCAGTATTTT
CASSLIDLPSTDTQYF
>TRBD1|TRBJ2-7|.|TRBV7-9|14
TGTGCCAGCAGCCCCCAAGGGGGCCCCTTCGAGCAGTACTTC
CASSPQGGPFEQYF
>.|TRBJ1-4|.|TRBV11-2|15
TGTGCCAGCAGCTTAGAGGGGCAGAAAAATGAAAAACTGTTTTTT
CASSLEGQKNEKLFF
>.|TRBJ1-1|few|TRBV28|13
TGTGCCAGCAGTTTTTACGGGGGTACTGAAGCTTTCTTT
CASSFYGGTEAFF
>TRBD2|TRBJ2-7|.|TRBV6-4|15
TGTGCCAGCAGACTTAGCGGGGCTAGCTCCTACGAGCAGTACTTC
CASRLSGASSYEQYF
>.|TRBJ2-7|.|TRBV4-2|15
TGTGCCAGCAGCCTAGGGGGGACAGATTCCTACGAGCAGTACTTC
CASSLGGTDSYEQYF
>.|TRBJ1-4|.|TRBV5-5|15
TGTGCCAGCAGGATGTCCGGGGCCCCTATCGAAAAACTGTTTTTT
CASRMSGAPIEKLFF
>.|TRBJ2-2|.|TRBV6-6|15
TGTGCCAGCAGTTACGGCGGGGTGAACACCGGGGAGCTGTTTTTT
CASSYGGVNTGELFF
>TRBD2|TRBJ2-5|once|TRBV19|16
TGTGCCAGTAGCCCAAAAAAGCGGGAGGGAAAAGAGACCCAGTACTTC
CASSPKKREGKETQYF
>.|TRBJ1-2|once|TRBV14|14
TGTGCCAGCAGACCCTGGACAGCTAACTATGGCTACACCTTC
CASRPWTANYGYTF
>TRBD2|TRBJ2-2|.|TRBV12-5|16
TGTGCTAGTGGTTGGACCGGGACTAGCAGCGCCGGGGAGCTGTTTTTT
CASGWTGTSSAGELFF
>TRBD1|TRBJ1-5|.|TRBV7-4|17
TGTGCCAGCAGCCCCGGACAGGGGCCCTATAGCAATCAGCCCCAGCATTTT
CASSPGQGPYSNQPQHF
>.|TRBJ1-2|.|TRBV29-1|13
TGCAGCGTTATTACCCAAACCAACTATGGCTACACCTTC
CSVITQTNYGYTF
>.|TRBJ2-1|.|TRBV7-3|10
TGTGCCAGCAGCTCGCCCCCCCAGTTCTTC
CASSSPPQFF
>.|TRBJ1-1|once|TRBV6-1|15
TGTGCCAGCAGTGAATACTGGGCAGACAACACTGAAGCTTTCTTT
CASSEYWADNTEAFF
>.|TRBJ1-1|.|TRBV28|14
TGTGCCAGCAGGAGGGCAGGAGAGTCCACTGAAGCTTTCTTT
CASRRAGESTEAFF
>.|TRBJ2-7|.|TRBV7-2|17
TGTGCCAGCAGCTTAGGTTGGGGGAGGGACAGAGGATACGAGCAGTACTTC
CASSLGWGRDRGYEQYF
>.|TRBJ2-7|once|TRBV20-1|11
TGCAGTGCTAATGCTGAAATCAAACAAAACTTC
CSANAEIKQNF
>.|TRBJ2-2|.|TRBV7-2|14
TGTGCCAGCACCCCTGGGGGCGTCACCGGGGAGCTGTTTTTT
CASTPGGVTGELFF
>TRBD1|TRBJ1-4|.|TRBV9|14
TGTGCCAGCAGCCCCGGACAGGGGTCTTTAGAACTGTTTTTT
CASSPGQGSLELFF
>.|TRBJ1-4|.|TRBV4-2|18
TGTGCCAGCAGCGAAGGCCAGGGCGGGCTTGCAACTAATGAAAAACTGTTTTTT
CASSEGQGGLATNEKLFF
>TRBD1|TRBJ2-5|.|TRBV11-2|17
TGTGCCAGCAGCCAAAAACCGGGACAGGGTATAGGGGAGACCCAGTACTTC
CASSQKPGQGIGETQYF
>.|TRBJ2-2|.|TRBV5-1|12
TGCGCCAGCAGCTTGCGTTCCGGGGAGCTGTTTTTT
CASSLRSGELFF
>.|TRBJ2-6|once|TRBV6-5|14
TGTGCCAGCAGCTGGACAGTTAGCACCAACGTCCTGACTTTC
CASSWTVSTNVLTF
>.|TRBJ1-5|.|TRBV6-1|21
TGTGCCAGCAGTGAAGAAAGAACAGGAGGGCTCTTACCAAATAGCAATCAGCCCCAGCATTTT
CASSEERTGGLLPNSNQPQHF
>.|TRBJ1-5|.|TRBV6-1|14
TGTGCCAGCAGTGAAGTGTGGGACAATCAGCCCCAGCATTTT
CASSEVWDNQPQHF
>.|TRBJ2-6|.|TRBV30|17
TGTGCCTGGAGTGTAACTGGCGCGGGTATACCGGCCAACGTCCTGACTTTC
CAWSVTGAGIPANVLTF
>.|TRBJ1-1|.|TRBV11-2|13
TGTGCCAGCAGCGCTACCCCACAGACTGAAGCTTTCTTT
CASSATPQTEAFF
>.|TRBJ2-5|once|TRBV7-2|15
TGTGCCAGCAGCGCTTCGACAGACCAGTTCGAGACCCAGTACTTC
CASSASTDQFETQYF
>.|TRBJ2-3|.|TRBV7-2|15
TGTGCCAGCAGCCTTTCGGGCGGCGGGCGATCTACGCAGTATTTT
CASSLSGGGRSTQYF
>.|TRBJ1-2|once|TRBV28|13
TGTGCCAGCAGTTTTAGAGGCCGGTATGGCTACACCTTC
CASSFRGRYGYTF
>.|TRBJ1-3|.|TRBV15|13
TGTGCCACCAGCTTTAACTCTGGAAACACCATATATTTT
CATSFNSGNTIYF
>.|TRBJ1-1|.|TRBV5-4|17
TGTGCCAGCAGCCCAAGGGGAACAAACAGGGCGAACACTGAAGCTTTCTTT
CASSPRGTNRANTEAFF
>TRBD1|TRBJ1-5|.|TRBV19|15
TGTGCCAGTAGTATTCTTCCCAGGGGGAATCAGCCCCAGCATTTT
CASSILPRGNQPQHF
>.|TRBJ1-4|.|TRBV2|14
TGTGCCAGCGGGGACCCCCCAACTAATGAAAAACTGTTTTTT
CASGDPPTNEKLFF
>TRBD1|TRBJ2-7|.|TRBV5-6|15
TGTGCCAGCAGCTTACCCGGGGACAGGGACGGCGAGCAGTACTTC
CASSLPGDRDGEQYF
>TRBD1|TRBJ1-1|.|TRBV5-1|14
TGCGCCAGCAGCTTAGAGGGGGCGGTCACTGAAGCTTTCTTT
CASSLEGAVTEAFF
>.|TRBJ2-2|.|TRBV5-6|14
TGTGCCAGCAGCTTATGGAGTATCACCGGGGAGCTGTTTTTT
CASSLWSITGELFF
>.|TRBJ1-2|.|TRBV30|14
TGTGCCCAGACCCCCGACCACAGGGTAGATGGCTACACCTTC
CAQTPDHRVDGYTF
>.|TRBJ1-1|.|TRBV4-2|14
TGTGCCAGCAGCCAGGTGACAGCGAACACTGAAGCTTTCTTT
CASSQVTANTEAFF
>TRBD1|TRBJ1-5|.|TRBV7-2|16
TGTGCCAGCAGCCCCCGTCGGGGGACAGGCAATCAGCCCCAGCATTTT
CASSPRRGTGNQPQHF
>.|TRBJ2-1|.|TRBV29-1|14
TGCAGCGTTGAAGGGAGGCTAGCAGTCAATGAGCAGTTCTTC
CSVEGRLAVNEQFF
>.|TRBJ2-5|.|TRBV5-1|13
TGCGCCAGCAGCTATGGCGGAGAAGAGACCCAGTACTTC
CASSYGGEETQYF
>.|TRBJ2-5|few|TRBV5-1|14
TGCGCCAGCAGCTGGGACGGTACAGTCGAGACCCAGTACTTC
CASSWDGTVETQYF
>.|TRBJ1-3|.|TRBV5-1|16
TGCGCCAGCAGCCTAAGCGGACGTATCTCTGGAAACACCATATATTTT
CASSLSGRISGNTIYF
>TRBD1|TRBJ2-7|.|TRBV14|15
TGTGCCAGCAGCCCAAACAGGGGGCAAGCCTACGAGCAGTACTTC
CASSPNRGQAYEQYF